One sample yielded the 15 T cell receptor beta chains listed below, sequenced in a study of early T cells in non-severe SARS-CoV-2 infection. TCRdb re-called the 5' RACE reads with MiXCR, one entry per CDR3 protein. This sample has about 110,000 distinct CDR3 sequences, with roughly 13% found just once. Sequencing was performed on whole blood, taken at baseline. These TCRs come from an adult who was a healthcare worker with PCR-confirmed SARS-CoV-2 infection or an uninfected control (not recorded which).

This clonotype showed up just a few times. The V gene is TRBV3-1, the J gene TRBJ2-5; TRBD2 matches at 11 bases. V gave up 0 bases and J gave up 3 bases; unmatched junction bases: 18. Germline lookup yields CDR1 LGHDT and CDR2 YNNKEL (reference sequence). The CDR3 consists of 21 residues. The CDR3 bases are TGTGCCAGCAGCCAAGATCTTCTTTCTTGGGCTAGCGGGGGGCTGGAAGAGACCCAGTACTTC. Translated, it gives CASSQDLLSWASGGLEETQYF.

This clonotype was counted between two and nine times. The rearrangement joins TRBV2 to TRBJ2-3; D possibly uses TRBD1 or TRBD2 (5 bases each). Germline lookup yields CDR1 SNHLY and CDR2 FYNNEI. This CDR3 contains 14 residues. Trimming removed 7 bases at V and 0 bases at J, with 11 bases between. The CDR3 bases are TGTGCCAGCATGGGGACCATGAGCACAGATACGCAGTATTTT. Translation: CASMGTMSTDTQYF.

This clonotype was detected many times. The chain links TRBV20-1 to TRBJ1-1; perhaps TRBD1 as D (5 bases). The germline V and J ends were trimmed by 0 bases and 3 bases, with 8 bases remaining between them. The CDR3 is made up of 13 amino acids. Germline CDR1 and CDR2: DFQATT and SNEGSKA (reference sequence). CDR3 sequence reads: CSARDGGDTEAFF. CDR3 nucleotides: TGCAGTGCTAGAGATGGGGGGGACACTGAAGCTTTCTTT.

This clonotype was recorded once. This chain uses TRBV7-2 with TRBJ1-6, with 8 nucleotides matching TRBD1. The V and J ends lost 4 bases and 10 bases, in that order; junction bases with no gene match: 12. CDR1 and CDR2 (germline): SGHTA, FQGNSA. The CDR3 covers 16 residues. Here the CDR3 DNA reads TGTGCCAGCAGCTCACGAAAGACAGGGGCGCGGTCACCCCTCCACTTT. This sequence encodes CASSSRKTGARSPLHF.

In this sample, this clonotype turned up a few times. The chain couples TRBV10-3 to TRBJ1-2; TRBD1 aligns across 10 bases. The CDR3 sequence is 14 residues long. Per germline, CDR1 ENHRY and CDR2 SYGVKD. V lost 6 bases and J lost 2; bases outside the gene matches: 3. The chain's CDR3 is CAIRPGQGNYGYTF. In nucleotides, the CDR3 is TGTGCCATCAGACCGGGACAGGGGAACTATGGCTACACCTTC.

This clonotype was seen a handful of times. V is TRBV6-1 and J is TRBJ2-2; D unclear. CDR1 is MNHNS, CDR2 SASEGT, per germline. CDR3 length: 14 residues. V lost 7 bases, J lost 4 bases, and 13 bases lay in between. The CDR3 is CASTEDWSTGELFF. CDR3 in DNA: TGTGCCAGCACCGAGGATTGGTCCACCGGGGAGCTGTTTTTT.

Many counts were recorded for this clonotype. The genes are TRBV19 and TRBJ1-2, with TRBD1 identical over 7 bases. The V gene's germline CDR1 is LNHDA and CDR2 SQIVND (reference sequence). The CDR3 is made up of 16 amino acids. J lost 13 bases, V lost 6 bases, and 23 bases had no gene match. Here the CDR3 DNA reads TGTGCCAGTAGAGGCATTGCGGCTGGACAGGACCAAATCACCACCTTC. Its translation is CASRGIAAGQDQITTF.

The chain is built from TRBV9 and TRBJ1-1; D is possibly TRBD1 (5 bases). Trimming left V 1 base short and J 5 bases short, with 9 bases between. Germline CDR1 reads SGDLS; CDR2 reads YYNGEE. This CDR3 region has 13 residues. CDR3 sequence: CASSVHRSTEAFF. DNA of the CDR3: TGTGCCAGCAGCGTACACAGGTCGACTGAAGCTTTCTTT.

The rearrangement uses TRBV9 and TRBJ1-6; TRBD1 matches at 7 bases. The CDR3 runs 15 residues. Per germline, CDR1 SGDLS and CDR2 YYNGEE. Losses at the gene ends were 1 base for V and 8 bases for J; bases not matched to a gene: 6. This CDR3 reads CASSVQTGYDSPLHF. The CDR3 coding sequence is TGTGCCAGCAGCGTACAGACAGGGTACGATTCACCCCTCCACTTT.

Many counts were recorded for this clonotype. This chain joins TRBV21-1 and TRBJ2-5; the D call in the table, TRBD1, was not verified against the DNA. TRBV21-1 is listed as a pseudogene. The CDR3 covers 18 residues. DNA of the CDR3: TGTGCCAGCAGCCACAGGGCTTTAGGGCTCCGGGCCAAAGAGACCCAGTACTTC. Translated, it gives CASSHRALGLRAKETQYF.

This clonotype was seen a few times. J is TRBJ1-1 and V is TRBV3-1; TRBD1 is a possible D gene (5 bases). Trimming removed 2 bases at V and 6 bases at J, with 10 bases between. Germline values: CDR1 LGHDT, CDR2 YNNKEL (reference sequence). CDR3 length equals 13 residues. CDR3 amino acids: CASSQSGDPEAFF. Here the CDR3 DNA reads TGTGCCAGCAGCCAATCCGGGGACCCTGAAGCTTTCTTT.

The V and J genes are TRBV27 and TRBJ2-2, with a tentative D call TRBD1 (5 bases). Germline V CDR1 and CDR2: MNHEY, SMNVEV (reference sequence). This CDR3 has 14 residues. V lost 2 bases, J lost 5 bases, and 9 bases lay in between. The CDR3 nucleotides are TGTGCCAGCAGTTTAATTCAGGGAACCGGGGAGCTGTTTTTT. Amino acids: CASSLIQGTGELFF.

This chain links TRBV19 with TRBJ2-1; TRBD1 aligns across 11 bases. The germline gives CDR1 LNHDA, CDR2 SQIVND (reference sequence). With 4 bases clipped from V and 6 bases from J, the junction kept 8 bases outside the gene matches. The CDR3 spans 16 residues. The CDR3 spells CASSTLRDRGINEQFF. The CDR3 nucleotides read TGTGCCAGTAGTACTCTCCGGGACAGGGGGATCAATGAGCAGTTCTTC. Complete variable domain (other parts from reference TRBV19 and TRBJ2-1): DGGITQSPKYLFRKEGQNVTLSCEQNLNHDAMYWYRQDPGQGLRLIYYSQIVNDFQKGDIAEGYSVSREKKESFPLTVTSAQKNPTAFYLCASSTLRDRGINEQFFGPGTRLTVL.

Only a few counts were recorded for this clonotype. The chain joins TRBV20-1 to TRBJ2-1; D might be TRBD1 (6 bases). The germline V and J ends were trimmed by 5 bases and 6 bases, with 14 bases remaining between them. From germline, CDR1 is DFQATT and CDR2 SNEGSKA (reference sequence). This CDR3 spans 13 amino acids. CDR3 protein: CSADLGRGNEQFF. DNA for the CDR3: TGCAGTGCTGATCTGGGCAGGGGCAATGAGCAGTTCTTC.

This sequence joins TRBV5-1 and TRBJ2-1, with TRBD2 identical over 11 bases. V was clipped by 2 bases and J by 7 bases; unmatched bases: 5. The CDR3 consists of 15 residues. Germline assignment: CDR1 SGHRS and CDR2 YFSETQ. CDR3 nucleotides: TGCGCCAGCAGCTTTAGCGGGAGGGCCGTGAATGAGCAGTTCTTC. This encodes CASSFSGRAVNEQFF.